These T cell receptor beta chains were read from a single sample in a study of early stage breast cancer tumors. TCRdb's copy holds only in-frame clones and misses some; the assay was immunoSEQ multiplex PCR. Of tens of thousands of clones in the sample, about 78% were seen once. Sequences were obtained from blood. These receptors all stem from a person aged 45 to 59 with breast cancer. Each CDR3 is given with its conserved first and last residue. Fields, in order: clone size, V gene, D gene, J gene, CDR3 DNA, CDR3 protein. D genes are given only for firm matches. Size values are once, few and many counts, or a class for expanded clones, and some rows have none.

size: NA
V: TRBV6-5
D: NA
J: TRBJ2-3
DNA: TGTGCCAGCAGTTACTCTCTAGCCGCAGATACGCAGTATTTT
CDR3: CASSYSLAADTQYF

size: NA
V: TRBV27
D: NA
J: TRBJ2-3
DNA: TGTGCCAGCAGTTTAGTCGCGGGGAGCACAGATACGCAGTATTTT
CDR3: CASSLVAGSTDTQYF

size: few
V: TRBV7-2
D: NA
J: TRBJ1-2
DNA: TGTGCCAGCAGCCCCCGACTACAAAGGGGCTACACCTTC
CDR3: CASSPRLQRGYTF

size: NA
V: TRBV6-5
D: TRBD2
J: TRBJ2-2
DNA: TGTGCCAGCAGTTACTCGCGGGGGGGCCCCGGGGAGCTGTTTTTT
CDR3: CASSYSRGGPGELFF

size: NA
V: TRBV5-1
D: NA
J: TRBJ2-2
DNA: TGCGCCAGCAGCCACAACCGTAGGGGGGGGTTAAACACCGGGGAGCTGTTTTTT
CDR3: CASSHNRRGGLNTGELFF

size: NA
V: TRBV11-3
D: TRBD1
J: TRBJ1-2
DNA: TGTGCCAGCAGCTTAGAAGGGGGGGGGACAGGGACCTATGGCTACACCTTC
CDR3: CASSLEGGGTGTYGYTF

size: NA
V: TRBV19
D: NA
J: TRBJ1-3
DNA: TGTGCCAGTAGTATGGGCAGATCCGGAAACACCATATATTTT
CDR3: CASSMGRSGNTIYF

size: NA
V: TRBV19
D: TRBD2
J: TRBJ2-7
DNA: TGTGCCAGCGGCAGCTTCCGCGGGACTAGCGGCTACGAGCAGTACTTC
CDR3: CASGSFRGTSGYEQYF

size: NA
V: TRBV5-4
D: NA
J: TRBJ1-1
DNA: TGTGCCAGCAGCCGAGGCGGGGTTTGGACCGAGGCTTTCTTT
CDR3: CASSRGGVWTEAFF

size: NA
V: TRBV6-5
D: TRBD2
J: TRBJ2-1
DNA: TGTGCCAGCAGGCGGGAGGGGTACAATGAGCAGTTCTTC
CDR3: CASRREGYNEQFF

size: few
V: TRBV11-3
D: NA
J: TRBJ2-5
DNA: TGTGCCAGCAGCTCCATGGACAGCCAAGAGACCCAGTACTTC
CDR3: CASSSMDSQETQYF

size: few
V: TRBV19
D: TRBD1
J: TRBJ1-2
DNA: TGTGCCAGTAGTCCACGGACAGGGTTGAACTATGGCTACACCTTC
CDR3: CASSPRTGLNYGYTF

size: NA
V: TRBV7-2
D: TRBD1
J: TRBJ1-4
DNA: TGTGCCAGCAGCCCTGGGCCCCCTTACAGGGGAACTAATGAAAAACTGTTTTTT
CDR3: CASSPGPPYRGTNEKLFF

size: many
V: TRBV6-1
D: NA
J: TRBJ2-1
DNA: TGTGCCAGCAGTGGAACTAGTCTTAATGAGCAGTTCTTC
CDR3: CASSGTSLNEQFF

size: few
V: TRBV5-1
D: TRBD1
J: TRBJ2-7
DNA: TGCGCCAGCAGCTTGCAATCAGGGGGTTCCTACGAGCAGTACTTC
CDR3: CASSLQSGGSYEQYF

size: medium-sized
V: TRBV27
D: NA
J: TRBJ2-7
DNA: TGTGCCAGGACCGAGGGGTGGGGACTCTCCAGCTCCTACGAGCAGTACTTC
CDR3: CARTEGWGLSSSYEQYF

size: NA
V: TRBV11-3
D: TRBD2
J: TRBJ2-1
DNA: TGTGCCAGCAGCCCAAGGGGGACTAGTCGTTACAATGAGCAGTTCTTC
CDR3: CASSPRGTSRYNEQFF

size: NA
V: TRBV6-5
D: NA
J: TRBJ1-4
DNA: TGTGCCAGCACCGGCGGAACCCGGGAAAAACTGTTTTTT
CDR3: CASTGGTREKLFF

size: NA
V: TRBV13
D: NA
J: TRBJ2-1
DNA: TGTGCCAGCAGTGCAAGGTCAGGTTTGTACAATGAGCAGTTCTTC
CDR3: CASSARSGLYNEQFF

size: NA
V: TRBV18
D: TRBD1
J: TRBJ1-6
DNA: TGTGCCAGCTCACCCCGGGACAGGGAGGCCCTCCACTTT
CDR3: CASSPRDREALHF

size: NA
V: TRBV27
D: TRBD2
J: TRBJ2-3
DNA: TGTGCCAGCGGGAGTATATTACCGGGACTAGCGGGTAGCACAGATACGCAGTATTTT
CDR3: CASGSILPGLAGSTDTQYF

size: few
V: TRBV29-1
D: TRBD2
J: TRBJ2-1
DNA: TGCAGCGTTGGGGGGATAGCGGGGGGACTTGGGCCGAGCTCCTACAATGAGCAGTTCTTC
CDR3: CSVGGIAGGLGPSSYNEQFF

size: NA
V: TRBV9
D: NA
J: TRBJ2-5
DNA: TGTGCCAGCAGCGTAGAAGAGGGGGGGCTGAAGACCCAGTACTTC
CDR3: CASSVEEGGLKTQYF

size: NA
V: TRBV10-2
D: NA
J: TRBJ2-1
DNA: TGCGCCAGCAGTGAGGCCAGCTCCTACAATGAGCAGTTCTTC
CDR3: CASSEASSYNEQFF

size: NA
V: TRBV5-4
D: TRBD2
J: TRBJ2-3
DNA: TGTGCCAGCAGCTTAAAAGCGGGGGGTGGCACAGATACGCAGTATTTT
CDR3: CASSLKAGGGTDTQYF

size: NA
V: TRBV18
D: TRBD2
J: TRBJ2-1
DNA: TGTGCCAGCTCACCACCCGGGACTAGCGGGTCCTACAATGAGCAGTTCTTC
CDR3: CASSPPGTSGSYNEQFF

size: few
V: TRBV7-3
D: TRBD1
J: TRBJ2-1
DNA: TGTGCCAGCAGCTTATACGGACCGGGACAGACGATCTACAATGAGCAGTTCTTC
CDR3: CASSLYGPGQTIYNEQFF

size: many
V: TRBV19
D: TRBD2
J: TRBJ2-7
DNA: TGTGCCAGTAGACTCGGGACTAGCTCGGAGGGGGAGCAGTACTTC
CDR3: CASRLGTSSEGEQYF

size: NA
V: TRBV19
D: NA
J: TRBJ2-7
DNA: TGTGCCAGTAGCCCCGACAATCCCTACGAGCAGTACTTC
CDR3: CASSPDNPYEQYF

size: NA
V: TRBV14
D: NA
J: TRBJ1-3
DNA: TGTGCCAGCAGCCAAGTCTACTCTGGAAACACCATATATTTT
CDR3: CASSQVYSGNTIYF

size: once
V: TRBV19
D: TRBD1
J: TRBJ2-5
DNA: TGTGCCAGCCGGGACAGGGGGCAAGAGACCCAGTACTTC
CDR3: CASRDRGQETQYF

size: NA
V: TRBV5-7
D: NA
J: TRBJ2-5
DNA: TGTGCCAGCAGCTTGAGTGCAGGATGGACCCAGTACTTC
CDR3: CASSLSAGWTQYF